A single T cell receptor (beta chain) is shown here with its context. This record belongs to a study of blood T cell repertoires in COVID-19. Here immunoSEQ multiplex PCR was the method, and the copy in TCRdb shows in-frame clones only, minus some. Among about 80,000 clones listed, roughly four fifths were seen once. Trimming stripped 3 bases from V and 2 bases from J, with 9 bases between. CDR1 and CDR2 (germline): MDHEN, SYDVKM. The CDR3 is 14 residues long. Sequencing used peripheral blood. The V gene is TRBV28, the J gene TRBJ2-3, with TRBD1 as a possible D gene (5 bases). The TCR comes from a man in his 70s with active or convalescent COVID-19. The CDR3 bases are TGTGCCAGCAGTTTTATGGGGCACACAGATACGCAGTATTTT. Translating it yields CASSFMGHTDTQYF.